This TCR beta chain stems from a study of blood T cell repertoires in COVID-19 (TCRdb year 2020). Broadly, across the study: Collaborator samples came from the United States, Italy and Spain and covered acute and convalescent phases of COVID-19. The sample metadata nearly always contained a de-identified subject ID, COVID-19 status, age in years and sex. Where HLA class I and class II types were available, the types were taken from metadata supplied by the sample provider, not from assay-based typing. The material from the prospective study consisted of cDNA or gDNA derived from T cells, B-cell-depleted T cells, or PBMCs. Subjects who had been exposed to COVID-19, were actively infected with it, or had recovered from it provided the deeply sampled blood TCRbeta repertoires that made up the dataset. A freely available public database, intended as a resource for researchers studying the immune response to SARS-CoV-2, is where the repertoires were released. Samples were obtained from the ongoing ImmuneRACE study (first 160 participants) and from some 1,300 subjects provided by 6 global collaborators.

A note on this clone: The antigen it recognizes is unknown. No base-level quality is on record; no much larger clone is a single base apart.

TCRbeta CDR3 regions were amplified from genomic DNA using the immunoSEQ Assay, a bias-controlled multiplex PCR. Per the authors' processing: The number of nucleated cells in each sample was estimated by amplification of reference gene primers within the assay. Sequence reads were collapsed and filtered to measure the absolute abundance of every unique TCRbeta CDR3 rearrangement. For each sample, productive Simpson clonality was calculated as the square root of Simpson's diversity index across productive rearrangements. This is the immuneACCESS table as TCRdb keeps it, with only in-frame sequences that have V and J called. A part of the clones is gone; compared with another copy, unresolved V genes explain less than half, and the rest is unexplained. V and J calls and clone size are copied from that table; D and trimming were computed from the DNA. This sample lists about 160,000 clones; around 84% were detected once. The ten largest clones capture around 1% of the sample.

What the study reported, not specific to this receptor: The amount of clinical and demographic metadata varied by source and participant and was provided uncurated.

Based on the germline V gene (reference sequence), the CDR1 and CDR2 sequences are LGHDT and YNNKEL. V drops 1 base and J drops 1 base, leaving 11 bases in between. The CDR3 spans 16 residues, from the cysteine through the phenylalanine. The sequence is cut down to CDR3 DNA, 48 bases in frame from base 1. The collaborating institutions used their own protocols to collect whole blood in K2EDTA tubes. Collaborator samples were shipped for TCRbeta analysis as frozen whole blood, isolated PBMCs, or DNA extracted from either sample type. Sample: peripheral blood. The chain uses TRBV3-1 (or the pseudogene TRBV3-2) and TRBJ1-3, with an unclear D gene assignment. This TCR was sampled from a man in his forties with acute or convalescent COVID-19. CDR3 loop: CASSQAERRSGNTIYF. The DNA is TGTGCCAGCAGCCAAGCCGAGCGAAGGTCTGGAAACACCATATATTTT.